This T cell receptor beta chain was captured in a study of identical twins. Study-wide results and caveats: Among beta out-of-frame sequences, excess sharing between twins appeared weaker.

Germline CDR1 and CDR2: LGHNA and YSLEER. Between the trimmed V and J ends, which lost 4 bases and 2 bases, there was a span of 9 bases. The CDR3 runs to 14 residues. Each CDR3 protein is one row after TCRdb ran MiXCR on the 5' RACE reads. The sample yields approximately 210,000 distinct CDR3 sequences, 5.5% to 7.5% seen once. This clonotype was detected a few times. Its antigen is not known. These same data were also listed under a study on T cells expressing NK-cell markers.

This sequence originates from a woman aged 18-29 years in good health. V is TRBV4-3 and J is TRBJ2-1; no clear D gene. The material sequenced was CD8+ T cells sorted from blood. In DNA, the CDR3 is TGCGCCAGCAGCCCACGGGCTGCCTACAATGAGCAGTTCTTC. This encodes CASSPRAAYNEQFF.